The entry that follows covers one T cell receptor (beta chain) sequence. This sample is drawn from a study of graft-versus-host responses after intestinal transplantation. This CDR3 is built from 15 residues. Germline V gene lookup returns CDR1 MNHEY and CDR2 SMNVEV (reference sequence). V lost 2 bases to trimming and J lost 2 bases; unmatched junction nucleotides: 2. Libraries were prepared by immunoSEQ multiplex PCR; TCRdb keeps only in-frame clonotypes and omits some of them. The data contain 95,000 to 100,000 clones, 86% of them seen just once; the ten biggest clones take up more than 1.4%. The TCR comes from a human patient who received an intestinal transplant, so some T cells may come from the graft donor. The material sequenced was PBMCs, taken 255 days after intestinal transplant. The chain links TRBV27 to TRBJ2-1; TRBD2 aligns across 8 bases. CDR3 sequence: CASSLGGGTYNEQFF. The CDR3 nucleotides read TGTGCCAGCAGTTTAGGCGGGGGGACCTACAATGAGCAGTTCTTC.